This T cell receptor beta chain was retrieved from a study of tissue T cells after allogeneic stem cell transplantation. As for the study in general: Pathologist review favored tissue samples showing histologically apparent lymphocytes. Notes on the study in general: In patients and mice, blood and spleen missed much of tissue repertoire.

For this clone: Its antigen is still unknown.

Germline CDR1 MNHEY, CDR2 SVGAGI. The CDR3 is 11 residues long. Trimming removed 8 bases from V and 5 bases from J, with 10 bases in between. Produced via immunoSEQ multiplex PCR; TCRdb's table is partial and in-frame only. The sample holds fewer than 30,000 clones, less than 75% seen once. The source of this sequence is a female donor older than 55 with lung cancer. Specimen: tissue from the ileum, collected at autopsy. V is TRBV6-5 and J is TRBJ2-7; D unclear. CDR3 DNA: TGTGCCAGCTCAGACCAAAACGAGCAGTACTTC. This gives the protein CASSDQNEQYF.